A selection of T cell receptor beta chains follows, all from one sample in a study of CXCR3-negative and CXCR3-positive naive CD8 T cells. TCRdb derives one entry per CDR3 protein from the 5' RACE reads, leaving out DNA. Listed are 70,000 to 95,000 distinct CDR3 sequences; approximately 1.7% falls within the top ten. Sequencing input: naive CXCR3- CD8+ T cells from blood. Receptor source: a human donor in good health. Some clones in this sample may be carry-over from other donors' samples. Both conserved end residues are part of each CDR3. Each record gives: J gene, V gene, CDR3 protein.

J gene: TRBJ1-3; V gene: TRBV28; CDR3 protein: CASRSTPGHGGNTIYF
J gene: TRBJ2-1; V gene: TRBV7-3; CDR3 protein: CASSLRQGVPYNEQFF
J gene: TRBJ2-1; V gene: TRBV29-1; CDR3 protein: CSVSGVSSYNEQFF
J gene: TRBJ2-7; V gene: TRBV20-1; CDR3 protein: CSARDMQGGSNPYEQYF
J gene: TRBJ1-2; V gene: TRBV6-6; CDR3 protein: CASSHWDRDGYTF
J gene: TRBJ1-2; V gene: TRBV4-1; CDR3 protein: CASSQVPDVYGYTF
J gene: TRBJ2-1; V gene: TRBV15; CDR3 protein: CATSGTDYNEQFF
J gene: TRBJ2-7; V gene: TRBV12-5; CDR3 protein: CASGQKTVYEQYF
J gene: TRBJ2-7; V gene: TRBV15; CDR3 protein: CATSSQNSEQYF
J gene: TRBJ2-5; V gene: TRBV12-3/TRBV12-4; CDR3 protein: CASSGTFGETQYF
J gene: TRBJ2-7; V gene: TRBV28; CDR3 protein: CASSPRTNSYEQYF
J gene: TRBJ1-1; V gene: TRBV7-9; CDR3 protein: CASSLGGMGMNTEAFF
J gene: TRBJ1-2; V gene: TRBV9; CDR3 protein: CASGTSNYGYTF
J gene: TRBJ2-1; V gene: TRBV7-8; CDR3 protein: CASSSRQGSYNEQFF
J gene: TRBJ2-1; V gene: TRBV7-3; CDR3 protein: CASSLISGRSGEQFF
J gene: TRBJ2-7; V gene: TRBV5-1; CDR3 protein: CASSDEHPGQGYEQYF
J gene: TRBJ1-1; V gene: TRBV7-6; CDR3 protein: CASSSPGGVNTEAFF
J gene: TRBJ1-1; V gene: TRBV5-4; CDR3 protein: CASSLDSGTEAFF
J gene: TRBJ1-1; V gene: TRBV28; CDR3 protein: CASSLSWGTEAFF
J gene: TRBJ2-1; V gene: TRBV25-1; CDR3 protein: CASSEWGRGEQFF
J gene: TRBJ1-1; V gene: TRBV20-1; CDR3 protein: CSARADNPGTEAFF
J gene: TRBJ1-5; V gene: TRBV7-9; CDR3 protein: CASSGYQNNQPQHF
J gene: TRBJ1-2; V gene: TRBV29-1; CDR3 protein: CSVHDSNYGYTF
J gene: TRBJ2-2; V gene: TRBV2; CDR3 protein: CASSDTGALTGELFF
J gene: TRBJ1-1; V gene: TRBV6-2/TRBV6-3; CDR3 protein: CASSYPPPMNTEAFF
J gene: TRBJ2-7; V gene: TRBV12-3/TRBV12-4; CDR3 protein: CASTSILAGSYEQYF
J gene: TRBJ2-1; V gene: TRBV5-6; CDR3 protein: CASQPTSGGYNEQFF
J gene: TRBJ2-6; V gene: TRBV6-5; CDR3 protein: CASSYTGANVLTF
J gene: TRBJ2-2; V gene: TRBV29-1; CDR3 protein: CSGRGAGELFF
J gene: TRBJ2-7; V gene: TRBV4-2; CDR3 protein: CASTSGPTYEQYF
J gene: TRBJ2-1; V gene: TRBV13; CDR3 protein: CASSPSRASGGKDEQFF
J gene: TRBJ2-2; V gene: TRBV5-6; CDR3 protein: CASSTPDLETGELFF
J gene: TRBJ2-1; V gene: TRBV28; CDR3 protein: CASSSVESRESGPLYNEQFF
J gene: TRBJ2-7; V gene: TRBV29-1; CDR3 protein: CSVVGASYEQYF
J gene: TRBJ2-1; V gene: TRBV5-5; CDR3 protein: CASSYSGGVYNEQFF
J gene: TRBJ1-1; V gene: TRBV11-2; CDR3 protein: CASSPWDTEAFF
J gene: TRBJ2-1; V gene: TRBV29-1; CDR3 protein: CSVRNDGLAGVEEQFF
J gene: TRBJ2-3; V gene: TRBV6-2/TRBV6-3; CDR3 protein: CASSYSKGVDEYF
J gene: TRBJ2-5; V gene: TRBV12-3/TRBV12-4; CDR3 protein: CASSPQEETQYF
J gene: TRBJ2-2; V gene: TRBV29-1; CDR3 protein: CSVRQTNTGELFF
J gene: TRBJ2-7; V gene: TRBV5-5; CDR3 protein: CASRFSYEQYF
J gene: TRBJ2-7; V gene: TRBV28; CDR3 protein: CASSSRAGSYEQYF
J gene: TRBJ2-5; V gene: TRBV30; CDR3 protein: CAWQGGLQETQYF
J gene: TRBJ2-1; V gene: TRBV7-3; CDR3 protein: CASSLGSGRGTYNEQFF
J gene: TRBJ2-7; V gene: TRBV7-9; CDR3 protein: CASSHPDRVNEQYF
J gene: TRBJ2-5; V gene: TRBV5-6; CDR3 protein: CASSLGFLAANLQTQYF